Listed here are 21 T cell receptor beta chains from one sample, sequenced in a study of blood T cell repertoires in COVID-19. The assay was immunoSEQ multiplex PCR, and TCRdb's table has in-frame clones only and misses some. The table has about 280,000 clones, under 90% seen once. The sequenced material came from peripheral blood. The receptors shown here come from a woman aged 45-59 years who had recovered from COVID-19.

The CDR3 spells CASSLVGGSPFEQYF. CDR3 nucleotide sequence: TGTGCCAGCAGCTTGGTCGGCGGGAGCCCCTTCGAGCAGTACTTC. The chain is built from TRBV5-6 and TRBJ2-7, with TRBD2 matching over 7 bases. The trim removed 0 bases at V and 6 bases at J, leaving 9 bases unmatched. This CDR3 is 15 amino acids long. Germline CDR1 and CDR2: SGHDT and YYEEEE. The variable domain in full, with the rest retrieved from reference TRBV5-6 and TRBJ2-7, is DAGVTQSPTHLIKTRGQQVTLRCSPKSGHDTVSWYQQALGQGPQFIFQYYEEEERQRGNFPDRFSGHQFPNYSSELNVNALLLGDSALYLCASSLVGGSPFEQYFGPGTRLTVT.

The V call is TRBV4-3, the J call TRBJ1-1; the match to TRBD1 covers 9 bases. Looked up from germline, CDR1 is LGHNA and CDR2 is YSLEER. J was trimmed by 6 bases and V by 1 base; bases with no gene match: 9. The CDR3 is 16 residues long. CDR3 sequence reads: CASSQGITGGDPEAFF. In DNA form, the CDR3 reads TGCGCCAGCAGCCAAGGGATAACAGGGGGCGATCCTGAAGCTTTCTTT.

The gene calls are TRBV6-5 and TRBJ2-1, with a weak D call TRBD2 (6 bases). The CDR3 is 15 amino acids. V dropped 2 bases and J dropped 0 bases, with 8 bases sitting between them. Germline V gene data show CDR1 as MNHEY and CDR2 as SVGAGI. For the CDR3, the DNA is TGTGCCAGCAGTTACGGGACTCCCTCCTACAATGAGCAGTTCTTC. Translation gives CASSYGTPSYNEQFF.

The V gene is TRBV7-3, the J gene TRBJ2-3; 10 bases are a match to TRBD1. Germline CDR1 SGHTA, CDR2 FQGTGA. The CDR3 contains 14 residues. V shed 5 bases and J 4 bases; nucleotides not matched to a gene: 3. This CDR3 reads CASSRDRGPDTQYF. The CDR3 coding sequence is TGTGCCAGCAGCCGGGACAGGGGTCCAGATACGCAGTATTTT.

The CDR3 is CASSHKGGGPSNQPQHF. The CDR3 DNA follows: TGCGCCAGCAGCCACAAAGGGGGGGGCCCTAGCAATCAGCCCCAGCATTTT. J is TRBJ1-5 and V is TRBV4-1; possible D gene TRBD1, 6 bases. This CDR3 is 17 amino acids long. V lost 3 bases and J 0 bases, leaving 15 bases between the germline ends. Germline values: CDR1 MGHRA, CDR2 YSYEKL.

CDR3 in amino acids: CASREQVTEAFF. CDR3 DNA: TGTGCCAGCAGGGAACAGGTAACTGAAGCTTTCTTT. The rearrangement joins TRBV28 to TRBJ1-1; tentative D call: TRBD1 (5 bases). The ends were cut back, 6 bases at V and 5 bases at J, with 10 bases in the middle. The germline CDR1 and CDR2 sequences are MDHEN and SYDVKM. This CDR3 is built from 12 residues.

V and J are TRBV4-3 and TRBJ2-5; D might be TRBD1 (5 bases). Germline V lookup: CDR1 LGHNA, CDR2 YSLEER. The CDR3 length is 16 residues. V lost 3 bases, J lost 5 bases, and 19 bases lay in between. CDR3 sequence: CASSHQSTGSKETQYF. The CDR3 coding sequence is TGCGCCAGCAGCCATCAGAGCACAGGTTCAAAGGAGACCCAGTACTTC.

This clone was recorded at least ten times. This chain uses TRBV19 with TRBJ2-1, with 9 bases matching TRBD2. The CDR3 has 15 amino acids. CDR1 LNHDA and CDR2 SQIVND come from the germline V gene (reference sequence). V gave up 4 bases and J gave up 2 bases; unmatched junction bases: 3. CDR3 sequence (DNA): TGTGCCAGTAGTAAGACTAGCGGAGCCTACAATGAGCAGTTCTTC. This sequence encodes CASSKTSGAYNEQFF.

The chain uses TRBV28 and TRBJ2-5; TRBD1 matches at 9 bases. V shed 4 bases and J 5 bases; nucleotides not matched to a gene: 11. The CDR3 loop spans 16 amino acids. CDR1 and CDR2 from the germline V gene are MDHEN and SYDVKM. CDR3: CASSSGTGTPWETQYF. The CDR3 nucleotides are TGTGCCAGCAGTTCCGGGACAGGGACCCCCTGGGAGACCCAGTACTTC.

The chain has TRBV6-5 and TRBJ2-2; D might be TRBD2 (5 bases). The CDR3 covers 12 residues. Germline V gene sequence: CDR1 MNHEY, CDR2 SVGAGI. V dropped 8 bases and J dropped 4 bases, with 8 bases sitting between them. CDR3 coding DNA: TGTGCCAGCCGCGCGGGCACCGGGGAGCTGTTTTTT. Its protein product is CASRAGTGELFF.

The chain carries TRBV28 and TRBJ2-7; the D gene is possibly TRBD1 (6 bases). V lost 8 bases, J lost 0 bases, and 8 bases lay in between. CDR3 length equals 12 residues. Germline values: CDR1 MDHEN, CDR2 SYDVKM. DNA for the CDR3: TGTGCCAGCGGGACATCCTCCTACGAGCAGTACTTC. It codes for CASGTSSYEQYF.

In this sample, this clone turned up a few times. V gene TRBV19 combines with J gene TRBJ1-1, with D maybe TRBD1 (5 bases). The length of the CDR3 is 13 residues. CDR1 is LNHDA, CDR2 SQIVND, per germline (reference sequence). The V and J ends lost 7 bases and 7 bases respectively, with 16 bases between them. CDR3 amino acids: CASTLGGLSEAFF. CDR3 nucleotide sequence: TGTGCCAGTACCCTGGGGGGACTGAGTGAAGCTTTCTTT. Based on the CDR3 plus reference TRBV19 and TRBJ1-1, the full variable domain is DGGITQSPKYLFRKEGQNVTLSCEQNLNHDAMYWYRQDPGQGLRLIYYSQIVNDFQKGDIAEGYSVSREKKESFPLTVTSAQKNPTAFYLCASTLGGLSEAFFGQGTRLTVV.

J is TRBJ2-1 and V is TRBV28, with 12 bases aligning to TRBD2. The CDR3 extends over 15 amino acids. Trimming took 6 bases from V and 2 from J; bases not matched to a gene: 2. Germline V lookup: CDR1 MDHEN, CDR2 SYDVKM. CDR3 in DNA: TGTGCCAGCAGCCCTAGCGGGGGGGCCTACAATGAGCAGTTCTTC. This sequence encodes CASSPSGGAYNEQFF. Full variable domain (missing parts from reference TRBV28 and TRBJ2-1): DVKVTQSSRYLVKRTGEKVFLECVQDMDHENMFWYRQDPGLGLRLIYFSYDVKMKEKGDIPEGYSVSREKKERFSLILESASTNQTSMYLCASSPSGGAYNEQFFGPGTRLTVL.

V is TRBV4-2 and J is TRBJ2-7; D is perhaps TRBD2 (5 bases). The germline V gene has CDR1 LGHNA and CDR2 YNFKEQ. The CDR3 has 18 residues. With 4 bases removed from V and 3 bases from J, the gap between germline ends came to 25 bases. The CDR3 spells CASSLQRSERGNNYEQYF. For the CDR3, the DNA is TGTGCCAGCAGCCTCCAAAGGTCGGAGCGAGGGAACAACTACGAGCAGTACTTC.

V gene TRBV18 combines with J gene TRBJ2-2; 9 bases agree with TRBD1. The CDR3 length is 18 residues. V lost 5 bases and J lost 4; bases outside the gene matches: 14. Germline V gives CDR1 KGHSH, CDR2 LQKENI. The CDR3 nucleotides read TGTGCCAGCTCATCTTACAGTCCGGGACAGGGACTCACCGGGGAGCTGTTTTTT. Its translation is CASSSYSPGQGLTGELFF. The variable domain in full, with the rest retrieved from reference TRBV18 and TRBJ2-2, is NAGVMQNPRHLVRRRGQEARLRCSPMKGHSHVYWYRQLPEEGLKFMVYLQKENIIDESGMPKERFSAEFPKEGPSILRIQQVVRGDSAAYFCASSSYSPGQGLTGELFFGEGSRLTVL.

This chain uses TRBV5-4 with TRBJ1-2; 9 nucleotides align to TRBD1. With V trimmed by 4 bases and J by 4 bases, 2 bases remained unmatched. The CDR3 sequence is 13 residues long. Germline lookup yields CDR1 SGHNT and CDR2 YYREEE (reference sequence). The CDR3 sequence: CASSVTGGYGYTF. CDR3 nucleotide sequence: TGTGCCAGCAGCGTGACAGGGGGCTATGGCTACACCTTC.

Notes on this clone: The same CDR3 is also encoded by other DNA sequences in this sample. This chain joins TRBV10-3 and TRBJ1-3, with 7 bases matching TRBD1. From germline, CDR1 is ENHRY and CDR2 SYGVKD. J gave up 0 bases and V 3 bases, and 5 bases lay outside the gene matches. This CDR3 is 16 amino acids long. The CDR3 DNA follows: TGTGCCATCAGTGATTTGGGACAGAGCTCTGGAAACACCATATATTTT. Its protein product is CAISDLGQSSGNTIYF.

The CDR3 loop is CASSPRDSYGYTF. CDR3 DNA sequence: TGTGCCAGCTCACCACGGGACAGCTATGGCTACACCTTC. The J gene is TRBJ1-2, the V gene TRBV18, with 7 bases matching TRBD1. Unmatched junction bases numbered 0, after V lost 1 base and J lost 4 bases. The CDR3 has 13 amino acids. The germline V gene has CDR1 KGHSH and CDR2 LQKENI.

The V gene is TRBV7-2, the J gene TRBJ2-5; 9 bases line up with TRBD1. Germline V gene lookup returns CDR1 SGHTA and CDR2 FQGNSA. J gave up 5 bases and V 2 bases, and 3 bases lay outside the gene matches. The CDR3 runs 14 residues. CDR3 region: CASSLHRGRETQYF. In DNA form, the CDR3 reads TGTGCCAGCAGCTTACACAGGGGGCGGGAGACCCAGTACTTC.

This clone has only one observation. The J gene is TRBJ1-1, the V gene TRBV5-3; the match to TRBD1 covers 8 bases. TRBV5-3 is placed among ORFs of uncertain function. V lost 0 bases and J lost 5; bases outside the gene matches: 9. The CDR3 is 16 residues long. The CDR3 loop reads CARSLARDRRLTEAFF. The DNA for the CDR3 is TGTGCCAGAAGCTTGGCAAGGGACAGGAGGTTGACTGAAGCTTTCTTT.

Note on this clone: Other DNA sequences from this sample encode an identical CDR3 as well. The CDR3 DNA reads TGTGCCAGCAGCCGCGGACAGTCCTACGAGCAGTACTTC. Encoded protein: CASSRGQSYEQYF. The chain links TRBV14 to TRBJ2-7, with D possibly being TRBD1 (6 bases). CDR1 and CDR2 (germline): SGHDN, FVKESK. V was cut by 4 bases and J by 1 base, with 8 bases left in between. The CDR3 loop spans 13 amino acids.